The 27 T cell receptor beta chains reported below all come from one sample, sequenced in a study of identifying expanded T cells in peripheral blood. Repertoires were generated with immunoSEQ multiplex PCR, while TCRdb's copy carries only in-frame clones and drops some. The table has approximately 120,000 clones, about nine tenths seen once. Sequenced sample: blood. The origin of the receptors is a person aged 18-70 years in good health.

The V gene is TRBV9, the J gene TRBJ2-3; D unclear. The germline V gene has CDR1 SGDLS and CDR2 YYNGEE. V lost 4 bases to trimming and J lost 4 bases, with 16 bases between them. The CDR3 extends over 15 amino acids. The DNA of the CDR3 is TGTGCCAGCAGCTTTGGTTTCGCGACCGCAGATACGCAGTATTTT. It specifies CASSFGFATADTQYF.

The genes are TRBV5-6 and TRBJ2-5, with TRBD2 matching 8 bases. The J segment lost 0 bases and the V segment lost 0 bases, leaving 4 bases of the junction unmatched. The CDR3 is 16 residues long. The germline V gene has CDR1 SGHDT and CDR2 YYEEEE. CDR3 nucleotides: TGTGCCAGCAGCTTGGGAACTAGCGGTCACCAAGAGACCCAGTACTTC. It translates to CASSLGTSGHQETQYF.

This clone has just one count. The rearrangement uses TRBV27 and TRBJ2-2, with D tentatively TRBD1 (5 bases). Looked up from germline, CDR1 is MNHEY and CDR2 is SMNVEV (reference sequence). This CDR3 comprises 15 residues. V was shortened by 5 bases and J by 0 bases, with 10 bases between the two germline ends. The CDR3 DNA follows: TGTGCCAGCAGTCCCCGACAGTCGAACACCGGGGAGCTGTTTTTT. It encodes CASSPRQSNTGELFF.

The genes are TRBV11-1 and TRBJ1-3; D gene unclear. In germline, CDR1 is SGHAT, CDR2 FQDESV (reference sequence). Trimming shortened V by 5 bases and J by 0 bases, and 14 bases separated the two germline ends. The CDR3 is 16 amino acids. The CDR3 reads CASSLGSSNSGNTIYF. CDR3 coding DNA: TGTGCCAGCAGCCTGGGGAGCAGCAACTCTGGAAACACCATATATTTT.

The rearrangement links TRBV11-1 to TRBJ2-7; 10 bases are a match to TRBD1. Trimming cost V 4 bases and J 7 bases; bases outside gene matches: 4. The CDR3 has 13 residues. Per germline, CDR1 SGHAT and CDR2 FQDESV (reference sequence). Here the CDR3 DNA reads TGTGCCAGCAGCTGGGACAGGGGAGGGGAGCAGTACTTC. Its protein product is CASSWDRGGEQYF.

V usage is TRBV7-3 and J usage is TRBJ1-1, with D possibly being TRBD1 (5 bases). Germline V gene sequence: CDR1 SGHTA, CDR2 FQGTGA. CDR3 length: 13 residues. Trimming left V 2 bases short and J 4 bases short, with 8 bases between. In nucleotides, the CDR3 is TGTGCCAGCAGCTTACAGGGCGGCACTGAAGCTTTCTTT. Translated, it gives CASSLQGGTEAFF. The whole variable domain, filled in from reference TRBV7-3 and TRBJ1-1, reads GAGVSQTPSNKVTEKGKYVELRCDPISGHTALYWYRQSLGQGPEFLIYFQGTGAADDSGLPNDRFFAVRPEGSVSTLKIQRTERGDSAVYLCASSLQGGTEAFFGQGTRLTVV.

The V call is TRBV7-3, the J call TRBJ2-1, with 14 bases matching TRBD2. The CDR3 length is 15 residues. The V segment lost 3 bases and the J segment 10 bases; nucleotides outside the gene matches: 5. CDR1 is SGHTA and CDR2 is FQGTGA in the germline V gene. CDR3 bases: TGTGCCAGCAGCTTGGGACTAGCGGGAGTAAAGGAGCAGTTCTTC. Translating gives CASSLGLAGVKEQFF.

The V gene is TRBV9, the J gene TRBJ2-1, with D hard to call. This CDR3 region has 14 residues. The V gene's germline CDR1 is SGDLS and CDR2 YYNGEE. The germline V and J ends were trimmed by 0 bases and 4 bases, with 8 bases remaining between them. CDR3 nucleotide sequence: TGTGCCAGCAGCGTAGATCTGAAATACAATGAGCAGTTCTTC. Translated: CASSVDLKYNEQFF.

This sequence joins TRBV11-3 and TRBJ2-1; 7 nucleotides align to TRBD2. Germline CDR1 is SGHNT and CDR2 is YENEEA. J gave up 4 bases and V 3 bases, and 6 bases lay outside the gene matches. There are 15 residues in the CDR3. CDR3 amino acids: CASSFGTTRYNEQFF. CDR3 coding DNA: TGTGCCAGCAGCTTTGGGACTACAAGATACAATGAGCAGTTCTTC.

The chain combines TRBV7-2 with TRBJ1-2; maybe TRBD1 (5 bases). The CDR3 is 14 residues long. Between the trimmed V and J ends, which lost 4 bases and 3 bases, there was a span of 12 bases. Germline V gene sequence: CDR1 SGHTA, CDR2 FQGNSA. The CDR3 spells CASSSGTDDYGYTF. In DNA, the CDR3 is TGTGCCAGCAGCTCCGGGACGGACGACTATGGCTACACCTTC.

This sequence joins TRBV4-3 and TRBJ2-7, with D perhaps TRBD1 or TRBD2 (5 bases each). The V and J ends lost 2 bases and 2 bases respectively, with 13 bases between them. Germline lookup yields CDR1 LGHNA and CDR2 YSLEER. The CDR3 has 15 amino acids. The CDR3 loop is CASSQLRGVPYEQYF. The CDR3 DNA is TGCGCCAGCAGCCAACTTAGAGGGGTCCCCTACGAGCAGTACTTC.

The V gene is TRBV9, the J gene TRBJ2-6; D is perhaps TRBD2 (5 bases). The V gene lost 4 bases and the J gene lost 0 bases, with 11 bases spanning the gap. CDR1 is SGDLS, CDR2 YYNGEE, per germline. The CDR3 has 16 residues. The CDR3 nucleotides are TGTGCCAGCAGCCCCACCGGGGTCTCTGGGGCCAACGTCCTGACTTTC. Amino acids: CASSPTGVSGANVLTF.

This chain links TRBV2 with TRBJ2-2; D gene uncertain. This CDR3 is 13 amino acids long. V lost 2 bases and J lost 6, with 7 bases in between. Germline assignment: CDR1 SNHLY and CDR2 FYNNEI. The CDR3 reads CASSELPAGELFF. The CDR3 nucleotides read TGTGCCAGCAGTGAACTCCCCGCCGGGGAGCTGTTTTTT.

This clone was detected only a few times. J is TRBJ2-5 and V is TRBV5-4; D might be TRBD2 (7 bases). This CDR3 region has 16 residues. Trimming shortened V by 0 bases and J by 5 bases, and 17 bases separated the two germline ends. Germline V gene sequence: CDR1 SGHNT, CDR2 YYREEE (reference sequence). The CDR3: CASSLEAGAPRETQYF. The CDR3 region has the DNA TGTGCCAGCAGCTTGGAGGCGGGGGCCCCCAGGGAGACCCAGTACTTC.

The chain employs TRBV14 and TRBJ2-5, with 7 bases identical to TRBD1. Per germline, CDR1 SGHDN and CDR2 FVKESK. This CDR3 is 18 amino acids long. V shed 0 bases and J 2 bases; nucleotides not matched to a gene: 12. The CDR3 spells CASSQDLRPGTDQETQYF. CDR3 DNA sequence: TGTGCCAGCAGCCAAGATTTGAGACCCGGGACAGATCAAGAGACCCAGTACTTC.

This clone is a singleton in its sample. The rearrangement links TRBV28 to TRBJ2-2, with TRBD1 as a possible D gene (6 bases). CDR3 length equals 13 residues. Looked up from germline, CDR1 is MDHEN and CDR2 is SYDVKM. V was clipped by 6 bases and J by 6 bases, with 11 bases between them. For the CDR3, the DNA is TGTGCCAGCAGCTTACAGGGACCCGGGGAGCTGTTTTTT. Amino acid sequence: CASSLQGPGELFF.

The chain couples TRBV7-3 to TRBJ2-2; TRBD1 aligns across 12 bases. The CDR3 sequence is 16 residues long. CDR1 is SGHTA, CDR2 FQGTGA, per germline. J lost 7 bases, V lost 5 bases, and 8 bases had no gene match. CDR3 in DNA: TGTGCCAGCAGCCCAGGGACAGGGGGCCTCGTCGGGGAGCTGTTTTTT. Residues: CASSPGTGGLVGELFF.

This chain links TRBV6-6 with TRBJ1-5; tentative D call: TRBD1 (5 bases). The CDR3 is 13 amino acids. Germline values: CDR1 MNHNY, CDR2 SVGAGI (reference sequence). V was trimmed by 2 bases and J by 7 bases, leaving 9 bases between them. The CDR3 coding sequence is TGTGCCAGCAGTTACGGGGGAGGGCAGCCCCAGCATTTT. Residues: CASSYGGGQPQHF.

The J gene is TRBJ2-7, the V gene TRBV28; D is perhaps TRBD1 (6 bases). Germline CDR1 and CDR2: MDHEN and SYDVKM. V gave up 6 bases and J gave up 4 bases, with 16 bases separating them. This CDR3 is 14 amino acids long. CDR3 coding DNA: TGTGCCAGCAGCTTAGGGGTTAGGGGGTACGAGCAGTACTTC. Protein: CASSLGVRGYEQYF.

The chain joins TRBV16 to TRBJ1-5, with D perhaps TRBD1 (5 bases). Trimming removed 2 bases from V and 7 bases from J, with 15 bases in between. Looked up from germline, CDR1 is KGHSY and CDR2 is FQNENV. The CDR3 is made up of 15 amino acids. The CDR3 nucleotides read TGTGCCAGCAGCCAAGGATTTACAGGTTGGCAGCCCCAGCATTTT. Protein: CASSQGFTGWQPQHF.

DNA of the CDR3: TGTGCCAGCAGCAGGATTAATCTAGCCAAAAACATTCAGTACTTC. Its protein is CASSRINLAKNIQYF. The chain links TRBV11-2 to TRBJ2-4; D ambiguous. The CDR3 is made up of 15 amino acids. V lost 5 bases to trimming and J lost 0 bases, with 11 bases between them. Germline loops: CDR1 SGHAT, CDR2 FQNNGV.

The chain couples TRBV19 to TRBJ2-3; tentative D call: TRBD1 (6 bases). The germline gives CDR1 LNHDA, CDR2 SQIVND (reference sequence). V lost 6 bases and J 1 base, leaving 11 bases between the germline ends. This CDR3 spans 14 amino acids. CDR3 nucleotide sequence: TGTGCCAGTAGGGACCGACAGGGCACAGATACGCAGTATTTT. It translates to CASRDRQGTDTQYF.

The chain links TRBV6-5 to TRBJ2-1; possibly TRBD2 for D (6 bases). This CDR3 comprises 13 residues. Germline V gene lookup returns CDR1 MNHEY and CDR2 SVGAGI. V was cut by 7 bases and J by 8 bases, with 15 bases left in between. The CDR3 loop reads CASNVPPGDEQFF. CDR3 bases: TGTGCCAGCAATGTACCCCCGGGGGATGAGCAGTTCTTC.

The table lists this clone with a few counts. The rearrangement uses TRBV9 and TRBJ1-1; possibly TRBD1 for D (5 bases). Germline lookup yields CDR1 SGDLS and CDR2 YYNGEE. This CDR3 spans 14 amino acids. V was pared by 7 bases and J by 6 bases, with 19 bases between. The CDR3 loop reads CASARWDVGPEAFF. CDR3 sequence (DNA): TGTGCCAGCGCACGTTGGGACGTGGGCCCTGAAGCTTTCTTT. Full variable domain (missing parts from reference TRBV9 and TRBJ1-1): DSGVTQTPKHLITATGQRVTLRCSPRSGDLSVYWYQQSLDQGLQFLIQYYNGEERAKGNILERFSAQQFPDLHSELNLSSLELGDSALYFCASARWDVGPEAFFGQGTRLTVV.

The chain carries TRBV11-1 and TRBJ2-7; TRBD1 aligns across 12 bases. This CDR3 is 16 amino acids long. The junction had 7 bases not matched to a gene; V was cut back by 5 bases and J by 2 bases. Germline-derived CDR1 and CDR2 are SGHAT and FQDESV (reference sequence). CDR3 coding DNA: TGTGCCAGCAGCCAGCAGGGACAGGGGGCCACCTACGAGCAGTACTTC. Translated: CASSQQGQGATYEQYF.

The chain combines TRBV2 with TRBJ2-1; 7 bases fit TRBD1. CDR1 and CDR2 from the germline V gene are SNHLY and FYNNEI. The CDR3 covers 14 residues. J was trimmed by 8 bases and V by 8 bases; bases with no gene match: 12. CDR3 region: CASQITGAVDEQFF. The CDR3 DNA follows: TGTGCCAGCCAGATCACAGGGGCGGTCGATGAGCAGTTCTTC.

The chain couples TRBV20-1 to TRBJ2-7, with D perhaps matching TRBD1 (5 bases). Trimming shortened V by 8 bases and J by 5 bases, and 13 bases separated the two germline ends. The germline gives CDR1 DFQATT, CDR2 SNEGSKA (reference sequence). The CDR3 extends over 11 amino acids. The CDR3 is CSPQGRHEQYF. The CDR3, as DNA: TGCAGTCCTCAGGGTAGACACGAGCAGTACTTC.